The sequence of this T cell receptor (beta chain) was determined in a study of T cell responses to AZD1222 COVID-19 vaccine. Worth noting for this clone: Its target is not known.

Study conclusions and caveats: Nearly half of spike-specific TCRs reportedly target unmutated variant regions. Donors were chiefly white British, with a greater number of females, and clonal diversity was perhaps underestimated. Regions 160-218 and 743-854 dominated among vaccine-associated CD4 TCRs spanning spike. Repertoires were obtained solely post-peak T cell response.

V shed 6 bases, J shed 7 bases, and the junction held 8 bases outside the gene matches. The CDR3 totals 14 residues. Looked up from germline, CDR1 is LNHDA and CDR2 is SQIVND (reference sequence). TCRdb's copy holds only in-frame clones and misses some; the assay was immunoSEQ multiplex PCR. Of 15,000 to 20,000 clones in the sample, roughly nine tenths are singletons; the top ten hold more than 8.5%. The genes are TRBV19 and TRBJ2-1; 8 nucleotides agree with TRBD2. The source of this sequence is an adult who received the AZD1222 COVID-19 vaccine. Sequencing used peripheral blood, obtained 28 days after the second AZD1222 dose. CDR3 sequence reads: CASRGAGEGNEQFF. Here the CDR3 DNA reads TGTGCCAGTAGAGGAGCGGGAGAAGGAAATGAGCAGTTCTTC.